Listed here are 7 T cell receptor beta chains from one sample, sequenced in a study of T cell responses to AZD1222 COVID-19 vaccine. Here immunoSEQ multiplex PCR was the method, and the copy in TCRdb shows in-frame clones only, minus some. The table has some 110,000 clones, over 90% seen once. The sample consisted of peripheral blood, taken on day 0 of AZD1222 vaccination. The source is an adult in good health.

This chain links TRBV7-2 with TRBJ2-4, with 12 bases matching TRBD2. V was pared by 2 bases and J by 3 bases, with 11 bases of the junction left unmatched. Per the germline V gene, CDR1 is SGHTA and CDR2 is FQGNSA. The CDR3 consists of 19 residues. Written as DNA, the CDR3 is TGTGCCAGCAGCTTAATGTCGACTAGCGGGAGATGGGGCAAAAACATTCAGTACTTC. It codes for CASSLMSTSGRWGKNIQYF. The variable domain in full, completed from reference TRBV7-2 and TRBJ2-4, reads GAGVSQSPSNKVTEKGKDVELRCDPISGHTALYWYRQSLGQGLEFLIYFQGNSAPDKSGLPSDRFSAERTGGSVSTLTIQRTQQEDSAVYLCASSLMSTSGRWGKNIQYFGAGTRLSVL.

The J gene is TRBJ2-4, the V gene TRBV2; D call uncertain. The CDR3 totals 11 residues. V was clipped by 7 bases and J by 5 bases, with 6 bases between them. Per germline, CDR1 SNHLY and CDR2 FYNNEI. The CDR3 spells CASMDENIQYF. The CDR3 DNA reads TGTGCCAGCATGGATGAAAACATTCAGTACTTC.

The chain joins TRBV6-1 to TRBJ2-3; unclear D gene. V gave up 1 base and J gave up 3 bases, with 5 bases separating them. CDR3 length equals 13 residues. Germline lookup yields CDR1 MNHNS and CDR2 SASEGT. In DNA, the CDR3 is TGTGCCAGCAGTGAAGTTGGGACAGATACGCAGTATTTT. Protein: CASSEVGTDTQYF.

The chain recombines TRBV15 with TRBJ2-5, with unresolved D. The germline CDR1 and CDR2 sequences are LNHNV and YYDKDF (reference sequence). The CDR3 totals 15 residues. The germline V and J ends were trimmed by 0 bases and 1 base, with 9 bases remaining between them. CDR3 residues: CATSRDLSSQETQYF. CDR3 coding DNA: TGTGCCACCAGCAGAGATTTATCTAGCCAAGAGACCCAGTACTTC.

The gene calls are TRBV3-1 (or the pseudogene TRBV3-2) and TRBJ1-4, with D possibly being TRBD1 (5 bases). Trimming stripped 4 bases from V and 5 bases from J, with 8 bases between. The CDR3 has 13 amino acids. Per the germline V gene, CDR1 is LGHDT and CDR2 is YNNKEL (reference sequence). CDR3 coding DNA: TGTGCCAGCAGCCGGGGACCAAATGAAAAACTGTTTTTT. Translation: CASSRGPNEKLFF.

The CDR3 DNA sequence: TGTGCCAGCAGCGCAAAACGCCAGGGTTTCATTAATTCACCCCTCCACTTT. Protein: CASSAKRQGFINSPLHF. J is TRBJ1-6 and V is TRBV7-3; D may be TRBD1 (5 bases). Germline CDR1 reads SGHTA; CDR2 reads FQGTGA. Trimming shortened V by 5 bases and J by 6 bases, and 20 bases separated the two germline ends. This CDR3 contains 17 residues.

This clone was detected only once. The chain recombines TRBV28 with TRBJ1-3; no clear D. The CDR3 totals 15 residues. Germline V CDR1 and CDR2: MDHEN, SYDVKM. V dropped 5 bases and J dropped 0 bases, with 11 bases sitting between them. CDR3 coding DNA: TGTGCCAGCAGTCCCGGAGGACCCTCTGGAAACACCATATATTTT. Residues: CASSPGGPSGNTIYF.